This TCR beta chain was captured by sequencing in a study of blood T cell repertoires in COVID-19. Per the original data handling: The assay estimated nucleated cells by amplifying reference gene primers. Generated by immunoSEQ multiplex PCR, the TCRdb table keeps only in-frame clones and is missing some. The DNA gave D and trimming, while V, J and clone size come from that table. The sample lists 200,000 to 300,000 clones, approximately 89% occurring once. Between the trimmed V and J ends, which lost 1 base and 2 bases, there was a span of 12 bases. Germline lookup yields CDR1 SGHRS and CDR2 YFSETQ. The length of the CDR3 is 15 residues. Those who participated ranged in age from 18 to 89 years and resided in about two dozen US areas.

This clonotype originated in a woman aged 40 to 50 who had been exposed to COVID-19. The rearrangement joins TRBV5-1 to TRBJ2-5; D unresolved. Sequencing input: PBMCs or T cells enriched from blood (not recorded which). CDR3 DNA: TGCGCCAGCAGCTTGAGGCAGGATCCTCAAGAGACCCAGTACTTC. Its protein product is CASSLRQDPQETQYF. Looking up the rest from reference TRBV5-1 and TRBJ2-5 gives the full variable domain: KAGVTQTPRYLIKTRGQQVTLSCSPISGHRSVSWYQQTPGQGLQFLFEYFSETQRNKGNFPGRFSGRQFSNSRSEMNVSTLELGDSALYLCASSLRQDPQETQYFGPGTRLLVL.